These T cell receptor beta chains were read from a single sample in a study of blood T cell repertoires in COVID-19. Sequencing was performed with immunoSEQ multiplex PCR; in TCRdb, only in-frame clones are kept and a portion is missing. Among approximately 100,000 clones listed, approximately 90% were seen once. Sequencing was performed on peripheral blood. The receptors were sampled from an older man with acute or convalescent COVID-19. Both conserved end residues are part of each CDR3. D genes are given only for firm matches. The size entry is marked missing in some rows and otherwise reads once, few, many or a size class.

>TRBJ1-3|TRBV6-1|.|15|TRBD1
CASSESGRGRNTIYF
TGTGCCAGCAGTGAAAGCGGCAGGGGGCGAAACACCATATATTTT
>TRBJ1-2|TRBV7-2|.|15|TRBD1
CASSLAGGGNYGYTF
TGTGCCAGCAGCTTGGCAGGGGGCGGCAACTATGGCTACACCTTC
>TRBJ2-3|TRBV6-4|.|15|.
CASSENSLATDTQYF
TGTGCCAGCAGTGAGAACTCGCTAGCCACAGATACGCAGTATTTT
>TRBJ2-1|TRBV19|.|16|TRBD2
CASSTALAGRLHEQFF
TGTGCCAGTAGTACCGCCCTAGCGGGGAGGTTGCATGAGCAGTTCTTC
>TRBJ1-2|TRBV12-3/TRBV12-4|.|13|.
CASSPSRAYGYTF
TGTGCCAGCAGTCCAAGCAGGGCATATGGCTACACCTTC
>TRBJ1-2|TRBV6-5|.|15|.
CASRVLQGPFNGYTF
TGTGCCAGCAGGGTCTTACAGGGCCCATTTAACGGCTACACCTTC
>TRBJ2-2|TRBV5-1|.|15|TRBD2
CASRWTSADTGELFF
TGCGCCAGCAGGTGGACTAGCGCCGACACCGGGGAGCTGTTTTTT
>TRBJ2-3|TRBV29-1|.|14|TRBD1
CSVERTGSTDTQYF
TGCAGCGTTGAGAGGACAGGGAGCACAGATACGCAGTATTTT
>TRBJ1-2|TRBV7-2|.|14|TRBD1
CASSLEQGHYGYTF
TGTGCCAGCAGCTTAGAACAGGGGCACTATGGCTACACCTTC
>TRBJ1-4|TRBV7-9|.|14|.
CASSLSTGNEKLFF
TGTGCCAGCAGCTTATCTACAGGCAATGAAAAACTGTTTTTT
>TRBJ1-1|TRBV30|.|13|.
CAWSGGANTEAFF
TGTGCCTGGAGTGGGGGAGCGAACACTGAAGCTTTCTTT
>TRBJ1-4|TRBV6-5|once|14|.
CASTHTTTNEKLFF
TGTGCCAGCACCCACACAACAACTAATGAAAAACTGTTTTTT
>TRBJ2-6|TRBV14|.|15|.
CASSQAHSGANVLTF
TGTGCCAGCAGCCAAGCACACTCTGGGGCCAACGTCCTGACTTTC
>TRBJ1-3|TRBV5-1|.|14|.
CASSLAGTGNTIYF
TGCGCCAGCAGCTTGGCAGGCACTGGAAACACCATATATTTT
>TRBJ2-1|TRBV19|.|13|.
CASSPSSYNEQFF
TGTGCCAGTAGCCCGAGCTCCTACAATGAGCAGTTCTTC
>TRBJ2-7|TRBV12-3/TRBV12-4|.|12|.
CASRYPSGEQYF
TGTGCCAGCAGGTACCCATCGGGGGAGCAGTACTTC
>TRBJ1-3|TRBV2|.|15|TRBD1
CASRGGTARGNTIYF
TGTGCCAGCAGGGGCGGGACAGCTAGAGGAAACACCATATATTTT
>TRBJ2-1|TRBV5-1|.|15|TRBD1
CASSSQGARDNEQFF
TGCGCCAGCAGCTCACAGGGGGCGCGGGACAATGAGCAGTTCTTC
>TRBJ2-2|TRBV9|.|14|.
CASSARTVTGELFF
TGTGCCAGCAGCGCCCGGACAGTTACCGGGGAGCTGTTTTTT
>TRBJ1-1|TRBV4-1|.|14|.
CASSSAGLNTEAFF
TGCGCCAGCAGCTCAGCGGGACTTAACACTGAAGCTTTCTTT
>TRBJ1-6|TRBV19|.|16|TRBD1
CASQGTGSSYNSPLHF
TGTGCCAGCCAGGGGACAGGGAGCTCCTATAATTCACCCCTCCACTTT
>TRBJ2-5|TRBV28|.|14|.
CASTTIPHTETQYF
TGTGCCAGCACCACGATCCCCCATACTGAGACCCAGTACTTC
>TRBJ2-6|TRBV19|.|16|.
CASSIDISSGANVLTF
TGTGCCAGTAGTATTGACATTAGCTCTGGGGCCAACGTCCTGACTTTC
>TRBJ1-1|TRBV9|.|16|TRBD1
CASSPRPGTGNTEAFF
TGTGCCAGCAGCCCCCGTCCCGGGACAGGGAACACTGAAGCTTTCTTT
>TRBJ1-2|TRBV7-9|.|11|.
CAREDPNGYTF
TGTGCCAGAGAGGATCCTAATGGCTACACCTTC
>TRBJ1-5|TRBV19|.|13|.
CASSKQQNQPQHF
TGTGCCAGTAGTAAACAGCAAAATCAGCCCCAGCATTTT
>TRBJ2-4|TRBV5-1|once|14|TRBD1
CASTTGTGGDIQYF
TGCGCCAGCACCACTGGGACAGGGGGCGACATTCAGTACTTC
>TRBJ2-1|TRBV29-1|once|14|TRBD1
CSAAPWDSYNEQFF
TGCAGCGCTGCCCCCTGGGACAGTTACAATGAGCAGTTCTTC
>TRBJ1-2|TRBV27|.|14|.
CASRPMGGGDGYTF
TGTGCCAGCAGGCCTATGGGGGGGGGCGATGGCTACACCTTC
>TRBJ2-2|TRBV5-6|few|18|.
CASSHPRRGQPNTGELFF
TGTGCCAGCAGCCACCCGCGGAGGGGCCAGCCTAACACCGGGGAGCTGTTTTTT
>TRBJ1-5|TRBV20-1|.|9|.
CSSGQPQHF
TGCAGTTCAGGTCAGCCCCAGCATTTT
>TRBJ2-3|TRBV5-4|.|17|TRBD2
CASSGTSGGLIADTQYF
TGTGCCAGCAGCGGGACTAGCGGGGGGTTGATAGCAGATACGCAGTATTTT
>TRBJ1-3|TRBV11-1|.|15|TRBD1
CASSWGQTSGNTIYF
TGTGCCAGCAGCTGGGGACAGACATCTGGAAACACCATATATTTT
>TRBJ1-1|TRBV5-1|.|13|.
CASSLGGRERAFF
TGCGCCAGCAGCCTTGGAGGGCGTGAGCGGGCTTTCTTT
>TRBJ2-7|TRBV11-2|.|17|TRBD2
CASSPISGTQSSYEQYF
TGTGCCAGCAGCCCGATAAGCGGGACCCAGAGCTCCTACGAGCAGTACTTC
>TRBJ2-3|TRBV7-8|.|15|TRBD2
CASSRSGGGTDTQYF
TGTGCCAGCAGCAGAAGCGGGGGGGGCACAGATACGCAGTATTTT
>TRBJ2-7|TRBV30|.|14|.
CACSQGRSLYEQYF
TGTGCCTGCTCTCAGGGCAGGTCGCTCTACGAGCAGTACTTC
>TRBJ1-5|TRBV19|.|18|.
CASSIDAGTTYSNQPQHF
TGTGCCAGTAGTATAGACGCCGGGACAACCTATAGCAATCAGCCCCAGCATTTT
>TRBJ1-4|TRBV20-1|.|12|.
CSASDRREKLFF
TGCAGTGCTAGTGACCGGAGGGAAAAACTGTTTTTT
>TRBJ1-2|TRBV7-2|.|17|TRBD1
CASSPPNPGTGEYGYTF
TGTGCCAGCAGCCCTCCCAACCCGGGGACAGGGGAATATGGCTACACCTTC
>TRBJ1-1|TRBV7-8|.|17|.
CASSQLRSRGDNTEAFF
TGTGCCAGCAGCCAATTAAGGAGCCGGGGGGATAACACTGAAGCTTTCTTT
>TRBJ1-5|TRBV10-3|once|14|.
CAISAGNSNQPQHF
TGTGCCATCAGTGCGGGGAATAGCAATCAGCCCCAGCATTTT
>TRBJ2-7|TRBV24-1|.|15|TRBD1
CATSDWTGVVNEQYF
TGTGCCACCAGTGATTGGACAGGGGTGGTCAACGAGCAGTACTTC
>TRBJ1-1|TRBV19|.|14|TRBD1
CASSIDRGYTEAFF
TGTGCCAGTAGTATCGACAGGGGCTACACTGAAGCTTTCTTT
>TRBJ2-2|TRBV19|.|16|TRBD2
CASIPSLAGGTGELFF
TGTGCCAGTATCCCCTCTCTAGCGGGGGGAACCGGGGAGCTGTTTTTT